The T cell receptor beta chain under discussion was sequenced for a study of tumor and adjacent non-tumor tissue in lung cancer. The library came from three nested PCR rounds adapted from ARM-PCR protocols. TCRdb redid the calling of the multiplex PCR reads with MiXCR, one entry per CDR3 protein. Among 200,000 to 250,000 distinct CDR3 sequences, roughly 70% were seen once, and the ten largest hold roughly a quarter. About this clonotype itself: One end of the junction varies from germline; a read error may be responsible.

RNA was extracted from bulk tissue without any cell sorting. The germline V gene has CDR1 SGHNT and CDR2 YENEEA. The CDR3 has 13 amino acids. This clonotype was sampled from a man in his 60s with non-small cell lung cancer. The chain combines TRBV11-3 with TRBJ2-1; tentative D call: TRBD1 (5 bases). Sequencing was done on a sample of lung tumor tissue. CDR3 coding DNA: TGTGCCAGCAGCCAGACAGTCGGCAATGAACAGTTCTTC. Its translation: CASSQTVGNEQFF.